This T cell receptor beta chain appears in the sequencing data of a study of blood T cell repertoires in COVID-19. This CDR3 region has 14 residues. Looked up from germline, CDR1 is PRHDT and CDR2 is FYEKMQ (reference sequence). Deletions cut 4 bases from V and 4 bases from J, with 13 bases between. The repertoire was sequenced with immunoSEQ multiplex PCR; TCRdb's copy has only in-frame clones and lacks some. This table holds almost 400,000 clones, around 87% found once. This chain joins TRBV13 and TRBJ1-2; a weak D match, TRBD1 (5 bases). The specimen was peripheral blood. The receptor was derived from a woman aged 60-75 years with COVID-19, enrolled during active disease. Here the CDR3 reads CASSSPQGRYGYTF. CDR3 in DNA: TGTGCCAGCAGCTCCCCGCAGGGCCGCTATGGCTACACCTTC.